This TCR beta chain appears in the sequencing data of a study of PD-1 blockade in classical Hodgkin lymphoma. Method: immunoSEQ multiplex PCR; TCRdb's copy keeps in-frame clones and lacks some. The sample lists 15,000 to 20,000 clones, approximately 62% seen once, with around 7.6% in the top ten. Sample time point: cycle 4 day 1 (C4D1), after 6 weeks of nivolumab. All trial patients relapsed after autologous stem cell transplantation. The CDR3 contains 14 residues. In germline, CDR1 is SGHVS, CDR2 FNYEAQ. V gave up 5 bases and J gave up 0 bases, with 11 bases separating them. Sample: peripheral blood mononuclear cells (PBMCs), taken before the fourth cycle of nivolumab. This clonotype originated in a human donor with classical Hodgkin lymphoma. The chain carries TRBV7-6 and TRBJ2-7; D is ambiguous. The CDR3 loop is CASSQSGGSYEQYF. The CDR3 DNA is TGTGCCAGCAGCCAATCCGGTGGCTCCTACGAGCAGTACTTC.